The subject of this entry is one T cell receptor (beta chain). This entry is derived from a study of blood T cell repertoires in COVID-19. Authors' data handling: For nucleated cells, counts were estimated from reference gene primer amplification. Here immunoSEQ multiplex PCR was the method, and the copy in TCRdb shows in-frame clones only, minus some. V, J and clone size reflect that table, while D and trimming were determined from the DNA. The sample holds 200,000 to 250,000 clones, 86% seen once. V trimming: 2 bases; J trimming: 2 bases; junction bases outside the gene matches: 5. Per the germline V gene, CDR1 is SGHVS and CDR2 is FQNEAQ. This CDR3 has 15 residues.

The origin of this receptor is a woman in her thirties or forties with acute COVID-19. This rearrangement joins TRBV7-8 to TRBJ1-1, with TRBD1 identical over 7 bases. Material for sequencing was PBMCs or T cells enriched from blood (not recorded which). The CDR3 region has the DNA TGTGCCAGCAGCTTACGACGGACAGGCAACACTGAAGCTTTCTTT. Translation gives CASSLRRTGNTEAFF.